This TCR beta chain was recovered during a study of control samples from healthy donors and cancer patients. Assay: immunoSEQ multiplex PCR; the TCRdb copy retains only in-frame clones and omits some. Listed are under 200,000 clones; roughly 2% falls within the top ten. Trimming left V 4 bases short and J 1 base short, with 11 bases between. The V gene's germline CDR1 is SEHNR and CDR2 FQNEAQ (reference sequence). This CDR3 is built from 14 residues. The source material was blood. This TCR came from a young woman in good health. The chain has TRBV7-9 and TRBJ2-7; D not resolved. CDR3 coding DNA: TGTGCCAGCAGCTCTCTGCAGGTATCCTACGAGCAGTACTTC. As protein: CASSSLQVSYEQYF. Full variable domain (missing parts from reference TRBV7-9 and TRBJ2-7): DTGVSQNPRHKITKRGQNVTFRCDPISEHNRLYWYRQTLGQGPEFLTYFQNEAQLEKSRLLSDRFSAERPKGSFSTLEIQRTEQGDSAMYLCASSSLQVSYEQYFGPGTRLTVT.